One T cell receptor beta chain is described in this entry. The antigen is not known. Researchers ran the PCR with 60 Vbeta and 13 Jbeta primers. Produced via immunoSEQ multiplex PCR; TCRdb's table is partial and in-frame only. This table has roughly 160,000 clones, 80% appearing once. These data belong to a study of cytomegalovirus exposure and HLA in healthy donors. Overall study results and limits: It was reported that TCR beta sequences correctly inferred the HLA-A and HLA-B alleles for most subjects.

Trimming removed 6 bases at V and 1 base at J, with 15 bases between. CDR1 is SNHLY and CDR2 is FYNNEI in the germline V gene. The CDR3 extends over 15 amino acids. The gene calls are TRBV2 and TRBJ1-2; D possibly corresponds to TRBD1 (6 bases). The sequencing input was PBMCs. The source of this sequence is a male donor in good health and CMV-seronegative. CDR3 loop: CASRSEQGNNYGYTF. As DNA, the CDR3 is TGTGCCAGCAGAAGTGAACAGGGTAATAACTATGGCTACACCTTC.